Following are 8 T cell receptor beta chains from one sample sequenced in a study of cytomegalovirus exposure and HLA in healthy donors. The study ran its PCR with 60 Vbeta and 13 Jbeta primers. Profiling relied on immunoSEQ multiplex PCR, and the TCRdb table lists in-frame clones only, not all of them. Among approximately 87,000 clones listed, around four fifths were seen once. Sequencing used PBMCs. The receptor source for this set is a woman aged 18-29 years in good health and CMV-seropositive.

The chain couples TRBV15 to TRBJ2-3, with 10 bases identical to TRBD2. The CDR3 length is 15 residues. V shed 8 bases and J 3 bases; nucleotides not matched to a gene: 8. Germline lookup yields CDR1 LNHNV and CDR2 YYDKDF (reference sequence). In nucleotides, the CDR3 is TGTGCCACCGGCCCAGCTAGCGGGAGAACAGATACGCAGTATTTT. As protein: CATGPASGRTDTQYF.

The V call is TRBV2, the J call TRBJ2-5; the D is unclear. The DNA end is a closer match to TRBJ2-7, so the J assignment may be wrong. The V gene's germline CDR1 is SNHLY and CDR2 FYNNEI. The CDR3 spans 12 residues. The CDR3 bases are TGTGCCAGCAGTCCCCAGGACTACGAGCAGTACTTC. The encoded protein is CASSPQDYEQYF.

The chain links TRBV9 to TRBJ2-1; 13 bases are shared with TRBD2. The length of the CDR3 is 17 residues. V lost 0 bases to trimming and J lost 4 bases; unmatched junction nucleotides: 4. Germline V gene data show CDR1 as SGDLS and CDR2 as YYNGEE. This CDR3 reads CASSVDGLAGVYNEQFF. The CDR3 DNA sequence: TGTGCCAGCAGCGTAGATGGACTAGCGGGGGTTTACAATGAGCAGTTCTTC.

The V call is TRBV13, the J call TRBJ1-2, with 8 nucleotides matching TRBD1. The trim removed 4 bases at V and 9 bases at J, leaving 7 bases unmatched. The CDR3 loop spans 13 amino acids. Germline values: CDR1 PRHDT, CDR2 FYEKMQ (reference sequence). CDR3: CASSSQDRGRYTF. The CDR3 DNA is TGTGCCAGCAGCTCGCAAGACAGGGGACGCTACACCTTC.

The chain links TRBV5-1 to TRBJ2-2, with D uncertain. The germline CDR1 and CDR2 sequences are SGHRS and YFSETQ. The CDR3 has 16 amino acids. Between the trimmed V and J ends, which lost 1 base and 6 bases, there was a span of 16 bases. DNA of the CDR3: TGCGCCAGCAGCTTGTTCGCAGGTCAGATAGCCGGGGAGCTGTTTTTT. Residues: CASSLFAGQIAGELFF.

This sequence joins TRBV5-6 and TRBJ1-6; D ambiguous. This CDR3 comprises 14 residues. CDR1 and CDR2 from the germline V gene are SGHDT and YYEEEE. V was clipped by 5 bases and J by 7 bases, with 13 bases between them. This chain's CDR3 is CASSDQANNSPLHF. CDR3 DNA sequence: TGTGCCAGCAGTGACCAGGCGAACAATTCACCCCTCCACTTT.

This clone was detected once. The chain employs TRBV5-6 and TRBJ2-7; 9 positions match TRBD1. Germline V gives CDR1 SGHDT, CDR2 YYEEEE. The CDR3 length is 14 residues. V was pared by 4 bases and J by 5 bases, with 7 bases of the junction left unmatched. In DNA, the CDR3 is TGTGCCAGCAGCCATGGACAGGGGTGGGACGAGCAGTACTTC. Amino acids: CASSHGQGWDEQYF.

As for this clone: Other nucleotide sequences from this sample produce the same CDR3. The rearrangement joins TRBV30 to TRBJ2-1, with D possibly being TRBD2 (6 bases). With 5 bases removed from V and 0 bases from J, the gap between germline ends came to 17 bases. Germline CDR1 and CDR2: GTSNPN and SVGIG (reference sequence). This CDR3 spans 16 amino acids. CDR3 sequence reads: CAWGLAGISSYNEQFF. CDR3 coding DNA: TGTGCCTGGGGGCTGGCGGGAATAAGCTCCTACAATGAGCAGTTCTTC. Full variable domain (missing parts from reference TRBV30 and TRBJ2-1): SQTIHQWPATLVQPVGSPLSLECTVEGTSNPNLYWYRQAAGRGLQLLFYSVGIGQISSEVPQNLSASRPQDRQFILSSKKLLLSDSGFYLCAWGLAGISSYNEQFFGPGTRLTVL.